This T cell receptor beta chain is from a study of T-cell reconstitution after alpha-beta-depleted transplantation in children listed by TCRdb under 2016. Broadly, across the study: Using TCR repertoire profiling, the study quantitatively followed how T-cell immune reconstitution unfolded in children after TCRalphabeta/CD19-depleted allogeneic hematopoietic cell transplantation.

As for this clonotype: What this receptor recognizes is not known. Base qualities are not recorded, but no much larger clone differs from it by a single base.

Library preparation used PCR. Sequencing used an Illumina HiSeq 2500. TCR libraries were prepared with molecular barcoding, using unique molecular identifiers to normalize TCRbeta repertoire quantification. TCRdb reprocessing: public reads trimmed at Q25 with fastp, clones called with MiXCR, in-frame beta chains kept. Each CDR3 protein gets just one entry, which takes the most common genes and DNA from the rows behind it. A total of hundreds of thousands of distinct CDR3 sequences appear in this sample, 16% of them only once. The top ten clonotypes cover approximately 1.1% of the sample. Reading the germline V gene gives CDR1 MDHEN and CDR2 SYDVKM. The junction shows trimming of 5 bases on V and 3 bases on J, plus 13 bases between the germline ends. The CDR3 contains 15 residues, cysteine and phenylalanine counted. Of the read, only the CDR3 DNA is kept; its 45 bases are in frame from base 1.

Source: PBMCs from the stem cell graft donor, taken from the stem cell graft. This receptor was identified in a human donor who donated a stem cell graft to a child with acute myeloid leukemia. The rearrangement combines TRBV28 with TRBJ1-4; the D gene is not confidently resolved. The DNA reads TGTGCCAGCAGTACCCGAGGCAGTCCTAATGAAAAACTGTTTTTT. Its protein product is CASSTRGSPNEKLFF.